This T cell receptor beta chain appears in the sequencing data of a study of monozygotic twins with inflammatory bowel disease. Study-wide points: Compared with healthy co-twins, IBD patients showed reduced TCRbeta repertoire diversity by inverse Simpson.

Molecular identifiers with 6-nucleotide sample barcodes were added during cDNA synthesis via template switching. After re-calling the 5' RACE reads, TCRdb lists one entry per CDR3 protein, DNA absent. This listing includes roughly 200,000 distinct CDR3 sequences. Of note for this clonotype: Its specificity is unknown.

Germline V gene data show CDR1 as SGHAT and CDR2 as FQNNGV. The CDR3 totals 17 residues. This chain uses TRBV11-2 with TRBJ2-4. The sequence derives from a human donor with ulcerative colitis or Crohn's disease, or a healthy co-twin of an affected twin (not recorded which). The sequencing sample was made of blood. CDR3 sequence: CASSFGPPILAKNIQYF.